What follows are 3 T cell receptor beta chains derived from one specimen sequenced in a study of blood T cell repertoires in COVID-19. Produced via immunoSEQ multiplex PCR; TCRdb's table is partial and in-frame only. The data contain 200,000 to 300,000 clones, less than 90% of them singletons. Sequencing input: peripheral blood. The receptors derive from a man aged 55 to 69 with acute or convalescent COVID-19.

J is TRBJ1-6 and V is TRBV7-9; maybe TRBD1 (5 bases). Germline values: CDR1 SEHNR, CDR2 FQNEAQ (reference sequence). Trimming removed 0 bases from V and 8 bases from J, with 11 bases in between. This CDR3 spans 15 amino acids. CDR3 bases: TGTGCCAGCAGCTTAGCGGACATTACCCATTCACCCCTCCACTTT. Protein sequence: CASSLADITHSPLHF.

The chain has TRBV19 and TRBJ2-1; TRBD1 is a possible D gene (6 bases). Germline-derived CDR1 and CDR2 are LNHDA and SQIVND (reference sequence). V was shortened by 4 bases and J by 4 bases, with 14 bases between the two germline ends. The CDR3 is 15 residues long. The CDR3 loop is CASSRGQQMYNEQFF. The CDR3 DNA reads TGTGCCAGTAGTAGGGGGCAGCAAATGTACAATGAGCAGTTCTTC.

The genes are TRBV5-1 and TRBJ2-3, with TRBD2 matching over 10 bases. The CDR3 consists of 17 residues. The germline V gene has CDR1 SGHRS and CDR2 YFSETQ. J was trimmed by 4 bases and V by 1 base; bases with no gene match: 9. CDR3 in amino acids: CASSLLGAGGFSDTQYF. The CDR3 coding sequence is TGCGCCAGCAGCTTGCTAGGAGCGGGGGGGTTCTCAGATACGCAGTATTTT.